This entry lists 27 T cell receptor beta chains sequenced from one sample in a study of identical twins. TCRdb reprocessed the 5' RACE reads with MiXCR, giving one entry per CDR3 protein. The sample carries a few hundred thousand distinct CDR3 sequences, around 15% recorded once. The same data also went into a second study, on yellow fever vaccine responses in identical twins.

Sequenced sample: CD4+ T cells sorted from blood. These receptors all stem from a woman between 18 and 29 years old in good health.

The V and J genes are TRBV7-3 and TRBJ1-2, with 9 positions matching TRBD1. With 4 bases clipped from V and 7 bases from J, the junction kept 4 bases outside the gene matches. From germline, CDR1 is SGHTA and CDR2 FQGTGA. The CDR3 runs 13 residues. The CDR3 loop is CASSSGQGLGYTF. CDR3 bases: TGTGCCAGCAGCTCGGGACAGGGCCTTGGCTACACCTTC.

This clonotype was observed many times. The chain couples TRBV12-3 or TRBV12-4 to TRBJ2-3; 11 bases align to TRBD2. V lost 3 bases to trimming and J lost 5 bases; unmatched junction nucleotides: 7. This CDR3 is built from 16 residues. In DNA, the CDR3 is TGTGCCAGCAGTTTTAATAGCGGGGGGGGTATAGATACGCAGTATTTT. It translates to CASSFNSGGGIDTQYF.

This sequence joins TRBV2 and TRBJ2-7, with D perhaps being TRBD1 or TRBD2 (5 bases each). V was trimmed by 6 bases and J by 7 bases, leaving 19 bases between them. This CDR3 is 14 amino acids long. Germline V CDR1 and CDR2: SNHLY, FYNNEI. The CDR3 region is CASSLRERGWEQYF. The DNA for the CDR3 is TGTGCCAGCAGCCTGAGGGAGAGGGGATGGGAGCAGTACTTC. The full variable domain, in which reference TRBV2 and TRBJ2-7 provide the parts outside the CDR3, is EPEVTQTPSHQVTQMGQEVILRCVPISNHLYFYWYRQILGQKVEFLVSFYNNEISEKSEIFDDQFSVERPDGSNFTLKIRSTKLEDSAMYFCASSLRERGWEQYFGPGTRLTVT.

This chain links TRBV20-1 with TRBJ1-6; D not certain. Trimming took off 3 bases at V and 8 bases at J, with 14 bases between the two ends. Germline loops: CDR1 DFQATT, CDR2 SNEGSKA (reference sequence). This CDR3 comprises 14 residues. The chain's CDR3 is CSASIGDIYSPLHF. DNA for the CDR3: TGCAGTGCTAGCATAGGCGACATTTATTCACCCCTCCACTTT.

The CDR3 DNA sequence: TGTGCCAGCAGCCAAGAGGTCCTAGCGGGGGGCGGGGAGCAGTACTTC. Translation gives CASSQEVLAGGGEQYF. The chain couples TRBV7-2 to TRBJ2-7; 11 bases are a match to TRBD2. Germline CDR1 is SGHTA and CDR2 is FQGNSA. The ends lost 5 bases at V and 7 bases at J; junction bases unmatched: 13. This CDR3 spans 16 amino acids. Variable domain in full (rest from reference TRBV7-2 and TRBJ2-7): GAGVSQSPSNKVTEKGKDVELRCDPISGHTALYWYRQSLGQGLEFLIYFQGNSAPDKSGLPSDRFSAERTGGSVSTLTIQRTQQEDSAVYLCASSQEVLAGGGEQYFGPGTRLTVT.

A word on this clonotype: A read error may account for a junction end that differs from germline. The gene calls are TRBV12-3 or TRBV12-4 and TRBJ2-1; D is possibly TRBD1 (5 bases). CDR3 length: 11 amino acids. CDR3 protein: CASSFRAEPFF. The CDR3 DNA sequence: TGTGCCAGCAGTTTCAGGGCCGAGCCGTTCTTC.

The chain carries TRBV7-8 and TRBJ1-1; a possible D gene is TRBD1 (6 bases). Germline V gene lookup returns CDR1 SGHVS and CDR2 FQNEAQ. This CDR3 region has 15 residues. The V gene lost 2 bases and the J gene lost 3 bases, with 13 bases spanning the gap. DNA of the CDR3: TGTGCCAGCAGCTTACCCACAGGGTCGGACACTGAAGCTTTCTTT. Protein product: CASSLPTGSDTEAFF.

As concerns this clonotype: A read error is likely, as this CDR3 ends without the conserved phenylalanine or tryptophan. The genes are TRBV12-3 or TRBV12-4 and TRBJ1-2, with D unclear. With 5 bases removed from V and 7 bases from J, the gap between germline ends came to 11 bases. There are 12 residues in the CDR3. The CDR3 DNA reads TGTGCCAGCAGTAAGCGTCTGGGTGGCTACACCTTG. The encoded protein is CASSKRLGGYTL.

This clonotype has only a few counts. The V gene is TRBV27, the J gene TRBJ2-7; 8 bases are a match to TRBD2. The CDR3 sequence is 17 residues long. Germline assignment: CDR1 MNHEY and CDR2 SMNVEV (reference sequence). V shed 5 bases, J shed 3 bases, and the junction held 15 bases outside the gene matches. The CDR3 bases are TGTGCCAGCAGTGAACAGGTTCGGGGGGGGATCCTCTACGAGCAGTACTTC. This sequence encodes CASSEQVRGGILYEQYF.

The V and J genes are TRBV20-1 and TRBJ1-1; D ambiguous. CDR1 and CDR2 from the germline V gene are DFQATT and SNEGSKA (reference sequence). CDR3 length equals 12 residues. Trimming removed 6 bases at V and 3 bases at J, with 11 bases between. CDR3 sequence: CSARQFYTEAFF. CDR3 sequence (DNA): TGCAGTGCCAGGCAGTTCTACACTGAAGCTTTCTTT.

This clonotype has more than one count but fewer than ten. V usage is TRBV7-8 and J usage is TRBJ2-3, with a weak D call TRBD2 (6 bases). V dropped 2 bases and J dropped 0 bases, with 12 bases sitting between them. The CDR3 covers 16 residues. In germline, CDR1 is SGHVS, CDR2 FQNEAQ. The CDR3 region is CASSLRVGGSTDTQYF. The CDR3 bases are TGTGCCAGCAGCTTAAGGGTGGGGGGTAGCACAGATACGCAGTATTTT.

This clonotype occurred a few times. The CDR3 here is CASSSSSKEQFF. The CDR3 bases are TGTGCCAGCAGCTCGAGCTCCAAGGAGCAGTTCTTC. The chain uses TRBV7-9 and TRBJ2-1; D unresolved. CDR1 SEHNR and CDR2 FQNEAQ come from the germline V gene (reference sequence). The CDR3 is made up of 12 amino acids. The V end lost 4 bases, the J end lost 10 bases, and 11 bases lay between the germline ends.

This clonotype has more than one count but fewer than ten. This chain joins TRBV2 and TRBJ2-7, with D possibly being TRBD1 (6 bases). V dropped 7 bases and J dropped 2 bases, with 15 bases sitting between them. The germline gives CDR1 SNHLY, CDR2 FYNNEI. This CDR3 is 14 amino acids long. CDR3 amino acids: CASNRVVSAYEQYF. The CDR3 DNA follows: TGTGCCAGCAACAGGGTCGTGTCCGCCTACGAGCAGTACTTC.

This clonotype has a handful of counts. The chain has TRBV6-5 and TRBJ1-2, with TRBD1 as a possible D gene (5 bases). This CDR3 contains 16 residues. With 0 bases removed from V and 4 bases from J, the gap between germline ends came to 15 bases. CDR1 and CDR2 (germline): MNHEY, SVGAGI. CDR3 loop: CASSYSVTVSLYGYTF. The DNA of the CDR3 is TGTGCCAGCAGTTACTCAGTGACAGTCAGTCTCTATGGCTACACCTTC.

Only a few counts were recorded for this clonotype. V gene TRBV5-1 combines with J gene TRBJ2-3, with D uncertain. With 3 bases removed from V and 4 bases from J, the gap between germline ends came to 15 bases. This CDR3 has 15 residues. Germline-derived CDR1 and CDR2 are SGHRS and YFSETQ. Written as DNA, the CDR3 is TGCGCCAGCAGCTCTACCGACCGAGGCCCAGATACGCAGTATTTT. Its translation is CASSSTDRGPDTQYF.

This clonotype has only a few counts. J is TRBJ2-1 and V is TRBV11-3; D might be TRBD1 or TRBD2, each matching 5 bases. This CDR3 contains 15 residues. V gave up 1 base and J gave up 8 bases, with 15 bases separating them. Germline V CDR1 and CDR2: SGHNT, YENEEA. The CDR3 bases are TGTGCCAGCAGCTTAGGAGGGGATCCGCTCCATGAGCAGTTCTTC. Amino acid sequence: CASSLGGDPLHEQFF.

The chain links TRBV7-2 to TRBJ2-1; D remains unclear. The CDR3 extends over 16 amino acids. The germline V gene encodes CDR1 SGHTA and CDR2 FQGNSA. V shed 0 bases and J shed 6 bases, with 15 bases lying between them. For the CDR3, the DNA is TGTGCCAGCAGCTTAGCAGGTTGGAGACCACCCAATGAGCAGTTCTTC. Amino acids: CASSLAGWRPPNEQFF.

This clonotype was seen many times. The V gene is TRBV2, the J gene TRBJ1-1; 10 bases align to TRBD1. With V trimmed by 6 bases and J by 4 bases, 11 bases remained unmatched. Germline V gene lookup returns CDR1 SNHLY and CDR2 FYNNEI. This CDR3 spans 16 amino acids. The CDR3 nucleotides are TGTGCCAGCAGATCCTCGGGACAGGGGCGTTCCACTGAAGCTTTCTTT. Translated: CASRSSGQGRSTEAFF.

V is TRBV18 and J is TRBJ2-5; D not resolved. Per the germline V gene, CDR1 is KGHSH and CDR2 is LQKENI. V lost 3 bases and J 2 bases, leaving 7 bases between the germline ends. CDR3 length equals 13 residues. The CDR3, as DNA: TGTGCCAGCTCACCGAGAGCACAAGAGACCCAGTACTTC. It specifies CASSPRAQETQYF.

The chain recombines TRBV5-5 with TRBJ2-3; D is perhaps TRBD1 (6 bases). The CDR3 is made up of 15 amino acids. Germline loops: CDR1 SGHKS, CDR2 YYEKEE (reference sequence). V was cut by 7 bases and J by 2 bases, with 17 bases left in between. The CDR3 coding sequence is TGTGCCAGCGGCCTTGGGGACATTCTCACAGATACGCAGTATTTT. Amino acids: CASGLGDILTDTQYF. The full variable domain, completed using reference TRBV5-5 and TRBJ2-3, is DAGVTQSPTHLIKTRGQQVTLRCSPISGHKSVSWYQQVLGQGPQFIFQYYEKEERGRGNFPDRFSARQFPNYSSELNVNALLLGDSALYLCASGLGDILTDTQYFGPGTRLTVL.

This clonotype was seen at least ten times. This chain uses TRBV24-1 with TRBJ2-1, with 8 bases aligning to TRBD2. The germline gives CDR1 KGHDR, CDR2 SFDVKD. The CDR3 loop spans 15 amino acids. The V and J ends lost 0 bases and 5 bases, in that order; junction bases with no gene match: 2. The CDR3 here is CATSDLSGRDNEQFF. CDR3 nucleotide sequence: TGTGCCACCAGTGATTTGTCCGGGAGGGACAATGAGCAGTTCTTC.

The rearrangement joins TRBV7-2 to TRBJ1-6; D not certain. Trimming took 1 base from V and 9 from J, leaving 10 bases between them. From germline, CDR1 is SGHTA and CDR2 FQGNSA. The CDR3 is made up of 14 amino acids. As DNA, the CDR3 is TGTGCCAGCAGCTTAGGGGAGTCAGCTTCACCCCTCCACTTT. Protein: CASSLGESASPLHF.

This clonotype has a handful of counts. This chain uses TRBV5-1 with TRBJ1-2; TRBD1 agrees at 7 bases. V was pared by 2 bases and J by 8 bases, with 12 bases of the junction left unmatched. The CDR3 covers 15 residues. Germline V CDR1 and CDR2: SGHRS, YFSETQ. CDR3 sequence: CASSLFSTGVRGYTF. CDR3 nucleotides: TGCGCCAGCAGCTTATTTTCCACAGGGGTGCGGGGCTACACCTTC.

This clonotype occurred many times. The V gene is TRBV27, the J gene TRBJ2-7, with no clear D. V lost 4 bases to trimming and J lost 6 bases, with 10 bases between them. Germline loops: CDR1 MNHEY, CDR2 SMNVEV (reference sequence). The CDR3 runs 12 residues. The CDR3 sequence: CASSSWVGEQYF. In DNA form, the CDR3 reads TGTGCCAGCAGTTCCTGGGTCGGCGAGCAGTACTTC.

This clonotype was picked up a small number of times. The V and J genes are TRBV7-2 and TRBJ1-4, with TRBD1 matching over 8 bases. Germline V gives CDR1 SGHTA, CDR2 FQGNSA. CDR3 size: 14 residues. V gave up 5 bases and J gave up 8 bases; unmatched junction bases: 7. The CDR3 here is CASSIGQGAEKLFF. In DNA form, the CDR3 reads TGTGCCAGCAGCATCGGACAGGGAGCGGAAAAACTGTTTTTT.

This clonotype has a count of ten or more. The chain joins TRBV29-1 to TRBJ2-1; the match to TRBD2 covers 7 bases. The CDR3 consists of 15 residues. With 4 bases clipped from V and 10 bases from J, the junction kept 16 bases outside the gene matches. From germline, CDR1 is SQVTM and CDR2 ANQGSEA. The DNA for the CDR3 is TGCAGCGTTGTCTGGCTAGCGGACGCCTCGAGGGAGCAGTTCTTC. This sequence encodes CSVVWLADASREQFF.

The rearrangement joins TRBV29-1 to TRBJ2-3; 8 nucleotides align to TRBD2. Germline values: CDR1 SQVTM, CDR2 ANQGSEA. The CDR3 spans 14 residues. Trimming removed 5 bases from V and 2 bases from J; junction bases left unmatched: 6. In DNA, the CDR3 is TGCAGCGTTCTCGGGCGGGAGGACACAGATACGCAGTATTTT. This gives the protein CSVLGREDTDTQYF.